The 12 T cell receptor beta chains presented below share a single source sample, sequenced in a study of blood T cell repertoires in COVID-19. Sequencing was performed with immunoSEQ multiplex PCR; in TCRdb, only in-frame clones are kept and a portion is missing. The profile covers roughly 670,000 clones, with 75% to 90% appearing a single time and about 0.24% taken by the ten largest. The sequenced sample consisted of peripheral blood. The source is a woman under 30 with acute or convalescent COVID-19.

The chain couples TRBV4-3 to TRBJ1-1; maybe TRBD1 (5 bases). Germline lookup yields CDR1 LGHNA and CDR2 YSLEER. The CDR3 is 16 residues long. The germline V and J ends were trimmed by 4 bases and 2 bases, with 17 bases remaining between them. The CDR3 loop reads CASSPQTDRLNTEAFF. The CDR3 DNA is TGCGCCAGCAGCCCCCAAACCGACAGACTCAACACTGAAGCTTTCTTT.

The rearrangement joins TRBV5-6 to TRBJ2-2; unclear D gene. The germline V gene has CDR1 SGHDT and CDR2 YYEEEE. The ends were cut back, 4 bases at V and 4 bases at J, with 17 bases in the middle. The CDR3 sequence is 16 residues long. CDR3 in amino acids: CASSLLFGPSTGELFF. In nucleotides, the CDR3 is TGTGCCAGCAGCCTGTTGTTTGGCCCCTCCACCGGGGAGCTGTTTTTT.

V gene TRBV29-1 combines with J gene TRBJ2-5; D may be TRBD1 (8 bases). Germline V gene lookup returns CDR1 SQVTM and CDR2 ANQGSEA. CDR3 length: 16 amino acids. The ends were cut back, 1 base at V and 2 bases at J, with 17 bases in the middle. CDR3 protein: CSVEGGTGLGQETQYF. The CDR3 DNA sequence: TGCAGCGTTGAAGGGGGGACAGGACTAGGTCAAGAGACCCAGTACTTC.

The chain couples TRBV6-2 or TRBV6-3 to TRBJ2-3, with 8 bases that match TRBD2. J lost 8 bases, V lost 1 base, and 11 bases had no gene match. The CDR3 totals 16 residues. Germline CDR1 MNHEY, CDR2 SVGEGT. For the CDR3, the DNA is TGTGCCAGCAGTTACTACTCCGGGACTAGTGGTGGTACGCAGTATTTT. This sequence encodes CASSYYSGTSGGTQYF.

The chain has TRBV5-1 and TRBJ1-4; 10 bases match TRBD1. With 4 bases clipped from V and 1 base from J, the junction kept 10 bases outside the gene matches. This CDR3 spans 18 amino acids. The V gene's germline CDR1 is SGHRS and CDR2 YFSETQ. The CDR3 loop is CASSADRDRGGTNEKLFF. In DNA, the CDR3 is TGCGCCAGCAGCGCGGACCGGGACAGGGGAGGAACTAATGAAAAACTGTTTTTT.

The count of this clone is one. V usage is TRBV6-5 and J usage is TRBJ2-1; the D gene is possibly TRBD2 (5 bases). Between the trimmed V and J ends, which lost 5 bases and 7 bases, there was a span of 15 bases. The germline V gene encodes CDR1 MNHEY and CDR2 SVGAGI. The CDR3 sequence is 14 residues long. The CDR3 loop is CASSPGLIWNEQFF. In DNA, the CDR3 is TGTGCCAGCAGTCCCGGACTGATTTGGAATGAGCAGTTCTTC.

The J gene is TRBJ2-1, the V gene TRBV2, with TRBD1 matching over 9 bases. The length of the CDR3 is 16 residues. Germline loops: CDR1 SNHLY, CDR2 FYNNEI. With V trimmed by 5 bases and J by 0 bases, 5 bases remained unmatched. The CDR3 nucleotides are TGTGCCAGCAGTCCCCCGGGACAGGGCTCCTACAATGAGCAGTTCTTC. Translation: CASSPPGQGSYNEQFF.

This chain links TRBV5-6 with TRBJ2-3; the D is unclear. Germline V gene data show CDR1 as SGHDT and CDR2 as YYEEEE. The CDR3 length is 16 residues. Trimming pared 0 bases from V and 0 bases from J, leaving 11 bases between. CDR3: CASSLELAPSTDTQYF. Here the CDR3 DNA reads TGTGCCAGCAGCTTGGAGTTAGCCCCTAGCACAGATACGCAGTATTTT.

V and J are TRBV6-2 or TRBV6-3 and TRBJ1-1, with D tentatively TRBD1 (6 bases). Per germline, CDR1 MNHEY and CDR2 SVGEGT. The CDR3 is made up of 13 amino acids. V lost 2 bases, J lost 9 bases, and 13 bases lay in between. The CDR3 region is CASSYAQGSKAFF. The CDR3 nucleotides read TGTGCCAGCAGTTACGCCCAGGGGTCGAAAGCTTTCTTT.

The rearrangement joins TRBV6-4 to TRBJ1-2; TRBD1 agrees at 7 bases. The CDR3 totals 13 residues. V shed 6 bases and J 4 bases; nucleotides not matched to a gene: 5. Per the germline V gene, CDR1 is MRHNA and CDR2 is SNTAGT. The CDR3 reads CASSQQGSYGYTF. CDR3 nucleotide sequence: TGTGCCAGCAGCCAACAGGGGTCCTATGGCTACACCTTC.

The chain employs TRBV5-5 and TRBJ1-5; possible D gene TRBD1, 6 bases. CDR3 length equals 14 residues. Per germline, CDR1 SGHKS and CDR2 YYEKEE (reference sequence). Trimming pared 4 bases from V and 3 bases from J, leaving 11 bases between. The CDR3 DNA reads as TGTGCCAGCAGCGCACAGGGAGTCAATCAGCCCCAGCATTTT. Translated, it gives CASSAQGVNQPQHF.

CDR3 coding DNA: TGTGCCAGCAGCTTCTGGACAGGATATGGCTACACCTTC. Its protein product is CASSFWTGYGYTF. The chain has TRBV7-8 and TRBJ1-2; 7 positions agree with TRBD1. The CDR3 consists of 13 residues. J was trimmed by 5 bases and V by 3 bases; bases with no gene match: 3. Looked up from germline, CDR1 is SGHVS and CDR2 is FQNEAQ. Combining the CDR3 with reference TRBV7-8 and TRBJ1-2 gives the whole variable domain GAGVSQSPRYKVAKRGQDVALRCDPISGHVSLFWYQQALGQGPEFLTYFQNEAQLDKSGLPSDRFFAERPEGSVSTLKIQRTQQEDSAVYLCASSFWTGYGYTFGSGTRLTVV.